The 27 T cell receptor beta chains reported below all come from one sample, sequenced in a study of cytomegalovirus exposure and HLA in healthy donors. PCR employed 60 Vbeta and 13 Jbeta primers. TCRdb's copy holds only in-frame clones and misses some; the assay was immunoSEQ multiplex PCR. The table has under 150,000 clones, around 62% seen once; the top ten hold roughly 8.6%. Sample: PBMCs. All receptors derive from a woman aged 40 to 50 in good health and CMV-seropositive.

J is TRBJ2-7 and V is TRBV11-2; 8 bases align to TRBD1. Germline values: CDR1 SGHAT, CDR2 FQNNGV. V lost 3 bases to trimming and J lost 1 base; unmatched junction nucleotides: 2. The CDR3 is 14 amino acids. The CDR3 is CASSFDRGSYEQYF. CDR3 in DNA: TGTGCCAGCAGCTTTGACAGGGGTTCCTACGAGCAGTACTTC.

The V gene is TRBV19, the J gene TRBJ1-2; TRBD1 matches 8 bases. Trimming at V came to 5 bases and at J to 8 bases, leaving 10 bases not matched to a gene. The germline V gene encodes CDR1 LNHDA and CDR2 SQIVND (reference sequence). This CDR3 has 14 residues. The CDR3 bases are TGTGCCAGTAGTGATAATCCAGGGGGCTTCGGCTACACCTTC. Amino acid sequence: CASSDNPGGFGYTF.

The CDR3 region is CASDSGSWYEQFF. The CDR3 nucleotides are TGTGCCAGCGACAGCGGGAGTTGGTATGAGCAGTTCTTC. V is TRBV2 and J is TRBJ2-1; 8 bases match TRBD2. Germline-derived CDR1 and CDR2 are SNHLY and FYNNEI. The J segment lost 8 bases and the V segment lost 8 bases, leaving 8 bases of the junction unmatched. This CDR3 contains 13 residues.

This chain connects TRBV7-2 to TRBJ1-2, with D unresolved. Trimming pared 5 bases from V and 5 bases from J, leaving 3 bases between. The CDR3 totals 10 residues. Germline assignment: CDR1 SGHTA and CDR2 FQGNSA. The CDR3 nucleotides read TGTGCCAGCAGCCCTTATGGCTACACCTTC. Its translation is CASSPYGYTF. Together with reference TRBV7-2 and TRBJ1-2, the CDR3 gives the full variable domain: GAGVSQSPSNKVTEKGKDVELRCDPISGHTALYWYRQSLGQGLEFLIYFQGNSAPDKSGLPSDRFSAERTGGSVSTLTIQRTQQEDSAVYLCASSPYGYTFGSGTRLTVV.

This clone was seen just once. The V gene is TRBV5-6, the J gene TRBJ2-7, with D possibly being TRBD2 (6 bases). V was cut by 3 bases and J by 2 bases, with 18 bases left in between. The CDR3 runs to 16 residues. Germline values: CDR1 SGHDT, CDR2 YYEEEE. Here the CDR3 DNA reads TGTGCCAGCAGCTCGCCAGGGTTTTGGGGGGCCTACGAGCAGTACTTC. This gives the protein CASSSPGFWGAYEQYF. Combining the CDR3 with reference TRBV5-6 and TRBJ2-7 gives the whole variable domain DAGVTQSPTHLIKTRGQQVTLRCSPKSGHDTVSWYQQALGQGPQFIFQYYEEEERQRGNFPDRFSGHQFPNYSSELNVNALLLGDSALYLCASSSPGFWGAYEQYFGPGTRLTVT.

The chain employs TRBV2 and TRBJ2-3, with D possibly TRBD2 on 5 matching bases. Per the germline V gene, CDR1 is SNHLY and CDR2 is FYNNEI. V lost 4 bases, J lost 0 bases, and 11 bases lay in between. The CDR3 loop spans 15 amino acids. Written as DNA, the CDR3 is TGTGCCAGCAGTGTCGGCCCGGGAAGCACAGATACGCAGTATTTT. Amino acids: CASSVGPGSTDTQYF.

This clone was recorded once. This sequence joins TRBV6-6 and TRBJ1-5, with D unclear. Trimming removed 6 bases from V and 7 bases from J, with 19 bases in between. CDR3 length equals 15 residues. CDR1 and CDR2 (germline): MNHNY, SVGAGI (reference sequence). This CDR3 is CASSRGTGVKQPQHF. The CDR3 DNA follows: TGTGCCAGCAGCCGGGGAACGGGAGTAAAACAGCCCCAGCATTTT.

This clone was counted only a few times. The gene calls are TRBV1 and TRBJ1-4. TRBV1 is a known pseudogene. The CDR3 is made up of 17 amino acids. DNA for the CDR3: TGCACCAGCAGCCAAGATGACTTAAGACGGATTAATGAAAAACTGTTTTTT. Translation: CTSSQDDLRRINEKLFF.

The gene calls are TRBV21-1 and TRBJ1-1; TRBD1 is taken as the D call from the table, unchecked against the DNA. TRBV21-1 is labeled a pseudogene. The CDR3 has 13 amino acids. The CDR3 here is CASRGGPNTEAFF. The CDR3 DNA sequence: TGTGCCAGCAGAGGGGGCCCGAACACTGAAGCTTTCTTT.

J is TRBJ2-1 and V is TRBV27; TRBD2 matches 10 bases. The CDR3 sequence is 17 residues long. In germline, CDR1 is MNHEY, CDR2 SMNVEV (reference sequence). The J segment lost 2 bases and the V segment lost 6 bases, leaving 10 bases of the junction unmatched. This CDR3 reads CASRDSGAGGPYNEQFF. The CDR3 DNA reads as TGTGCCAGCAGAGACTCGGGAGCGGGAGGGCCCTACAATGAGCAGTTCTTC.

Only a few counts were recorded for this clone. This CDR3 reads CASADRFNEKLFF. The CDR3 DNA is TGTGCCAGCGCAGACAGGTTTAATGAAAAACTGTTTTTT. This sequence joins TRBV27 and TRBJ1-4; possible D gene TRBD1, 6 bases. Trimming removed 8 bases from V and 4 bases from J, with 11 bases in between. Germline V gene data show CDR1 as MNHEY and CDR2 as SMNVEV (reference sequence). This CDR3 is 13 amino acids long.

This clone was counted only a few times. This sequence joins TRBV9 and TRBJ2-3; TRBD1 is a possible D gene (6 bases). Between the trimmed V and J ends, which lost 0 bases and 6 bases, there was a span of 17 bases. Germline CDR1 and CDR2: SGDLS and YYNGEE. The CDR3 spans 16 residues. The CDR3: CASSVVSGVVSDTQYF. The CDR3 DNA reads TGTGCCAGCAGCGTAGTCTCAGGGGTTGTAAGCGATACGCAGTATTTT.

This clone was recorded a few times. This rearrangement joins TRBV7-8 to TRBJ2-1; 10 nucleotides align to TRBD1. Unmatched junction bases numbered 13, after V lost 2 bases and J lost 9 bases. The CDR3 is made up of 17 amino acids. The germline CDR1 and CDR2 sequences are SGHVS and FQNEAQ. CDR3 region: CASSLSWTGGSRGEQFF. DNA for the CDR3: TGTGCCAGCAGCTTATCGTGGACAGGGGGATCTCGGGGTGAGCAGTTCTTC.

This chain links TRBV2 with TRBJ2-7, with 15 bases that match TRBD2. V lost 4 bases, J lost 1 base, and 8 bases stayed unmatched. Germline CDR1 SNHLY, CDR2 FYNNEI. The CDR3 has 18 amino acids. This chain's CDR3 is CASSAPGLAGGQSYEQYF. In DNA form, the CDR3 reads TGTGCCAGCAGTGCACCGGGACTAGCGGGAGGACAATCCTACGAGCAGTACTTC.

This clone came up a few times. The rearrangement joins TRBV5-1 to TRBJ1-4; unclear D gene. This CDR3 is 15 amino acids long. Per germline, CDR1 SGHRS and CDR2 YFSETQ. V lost 4 bases and J 4 bases, leaving 14 bases between the germline ends. The DNA of the CDR3 is TGCGCCAGCAGCCCCCGCGGAGAGAGTAATGAAAAACTGTTTTTT. Translated, it gives CASSPRGESNEKLFF. Drawing the rest from reference TRBV5-1 and TRBJ1-4, the complete variable domain is KAGVTQTPRYLIKTRGQQVTLSCSPISGHRSVSWYQQTPGQGLQFLFEYFSETQRNKGNFPGRFSGRQFSNSRSEMNVSTLELGDSALYLCASSPRGESNEKLFFGSGTQLSVL.

V gene TRBV27 combines with J gene TRBJ2-1; 7 bases align to TRBD2. V shed 3 bases and J 6 bases; nucleotides not matched to a gene: 8. The CDR3 sequence is 15 residues long. Germline loops: CDR1 MNHEY, CDR2 SMNVEV (reference sequence). The CDR3 is CASSLGGAGPNEQFF. The DNA for the CDR3 is TGTGCCAGCAGTTTGGGAGGGGCCGGTCCCAATGAGCAGTTCTTC.

This clone was seen a few times. The V gene is TRBV11-2, the J gene TRBJ2-7; perhaps TRBD1 as D (6 bases). The V end was cut by 5 bases, the J end by 4 bases, with 18 bases between. The CDR3 runs to 15 residues. The V gene's germline CDR1 is SGHAT and CDR2 FQNNGV. CDR3 DNA: TGTGCCAGCAGCACCGACCGGGGCAGGGGATACGAGCAGTACTTC. This codes for CASSTDRGRGYEQYF.

This chain joins TRBV6-5 and TRBJ2-3, with D perhaps matching TRBD2 (6 bases). The CDR3 consists of 16 residues. Per the germline V gene, CDR1 is MNHEY and CDR2 is SVGAGI. V lost 4 bases and J lost 0, with 14 bases in between. CDR3 protein: CASSWTKPTSTDTQYF. CDR3 DNA sequence: TGTGCCAGCAGTTGGACTAAGCCTACTAGCACAGATACGCAGTATTTT.

This chain uses TRBV6-1 with TRBJ2-1; D is possibly TRBD2 (6 bases). V was pared by 2 bases and J by 9 bases, with 20 bases between. There are 16 residues in the CDR3. Looked up from germline, CDR1 is MNHNS and CDR2 is SASEGT. As DNA, the CDR3 is TGTGCCAGCAGTGAATGGCGGGAAGGGCGCAAGGGTGAGCAGTTCTTC. This encodes CASSEWREGRKGEQFF.

The genes are TRBV4-3 and TRBJ1-1; tentative D call: TRBD1 (5 bases). V was cut by 2 bases and J by 8 bases, with 18 bases left in between. The CDR3 totals 15 residues. Germline CDR1 is LGHNA and CDR2 is YSLEER. Here the CDR3 reads CASSQLLNMGGEAFF. The CDR3, as DNA: TGCGCCAGCAGCCAACTGTTGAATATGGGGGGAGAAGCTTTCTTT.

This chain connects TRBV5-5 to TRBJ2-7; weak D call: TRBD1 (5 bases). The V and J ends lost 3 bases and 6 bases respectively, with 16 bases between them. Germline-derived CDR1 and CDR2 are SGHKS and YYEKEE (reference sequence). CDR3 size: 14 residues. CDR3 nucleotides: TGTGCCAGCAGCTCCTTGAAGGGGCCTCCCGAGCAGTACTTC. Translated: CASSSLKGPPEQYF.

The V gene is TRBV4-2, the J gene TRBJ2-7, with D possibly matching TRBD2 (6 bases). V lost 1 base to trimming and J lost 0 bases, with 13 bases between them. The V gene's germline CDR1 is LGHNA and CDR2 YNFKEQ. The CDR3 totals 16 residues. The CDR3: CASSQGLLASSYEQYF. In DNA, the CDR3 is TGTGCCAGCAGCCAAGGGCTCCTAGCGAGCTCCTACGAGCAGTACTTC.

The gene calls are TRBV5-4 and TRBJ1-1, with 7 bases that match TRBD1. Trimming removed 2 bases from V and 2 bases from J; junction bases left unmatched: 3. Germline CDR1 SGHNT, CDR2 YYREEE (reference sequence). The CDR3 is 14 amino acids. The CDR3 loop reads CASSLRTGNTEAFF. CDR3 DNA: TGTGCCAGCAGCTTAAGGACAGGAAACACTGAAGCTTTCTTT.

This chain links TRBV5-1 with TRBJ2-5; 8 nucleotides agree with TRBD1. The DNA end is more similar to TRBJ2-7, so the J call may be wrong. The CDR3 is 16 amino acids. The germline V gene encodes CDR1 SGHRS and CDR2 YFSETQ. The CDR3 sequence: CASRRRTGISSYEQYF. In DNA, the CDR3 is TGCGCCAGCCGTCGACGGACAGGGATCAGCTCCTACGAGCAGTACTTC.

The chain employs TRBV2 and TRBJ2-7; TRBD2 might be the D (5 bases). Looked up from germline, CDR1 is SNHLY and CDR2 is FYNNEI. The CDR3 loop spans 14 amino acids. Trimming pared 5 bases from V and 7 bases from J, leaving 18 bases between. In nucleotides, the CDR3 is TGTGCCAGCAGTCTTTCCTTAGCCCGGGGTGAGCAGTACTTC. This gives the protein CASSLSLARGEQYF.

CDR3 sequence reads: CASSQGGGGPSTDTQYF. The CDR3 DNA follows: TGTGCCAGCAGCCAAGGTGGAGGGGGCCCCAGCACAGATACGCAGTATTTT. The V call is TRBV14, the J call TRBJ2-3, with a tentative D call TRBD1 (7 bases). The germline V and J ends were trimmed by 1 base and 0 bases, with 14 bases remaining between them. In germline, CDR1 is SGHDN, CDR2 FVKESK. The CDR3 covers 17 residues.

The CDR3: CASSRSSGSTDTQYF. The CDR3 DNA sequence: TGTGCCAGCAGCAGAAGCAGCGGAAGCACAGATACGCAGTATTTT. The genes are TRBV11-2 and TRBJ2-3, with D tentatively TRBD2 (5 bases). V gave up 5 bases and J gave up 0 bases, with 12 bases separating them. This CDR3 has 15 amino acids. CDR1 SGHAT and CDR2 FQNNGV come from the germline V gene.